These 10 T cell receptor beta chains share one sample of origin, sequenced in a study of T cell responses to AZD1222 COVID-19 vaccine listed by TCRdb under 2021. Library preparation employed the immunoSEQ multiplex PCR assay. In TCRdb, the immuneACCESS table is reduced to in-frame sequences with V and J assigned. These tables do not hold every clone; where another copy was compared, an unresolved V gene accounts for under half, and the others remain unexplained. The sample table lists about 130,000 clones, approximately 88% of them with a count of one. The top ten hold roughly 1.4% of the sample. The meaning of the sample's time point label: baseline before first vaccination. The source material was peripheral blood, sampled on day 0 of AZD1222 vaccination. These receptors came from an adult in good health.

The chain has TRBV4-3 and TRBJ2-3; 9 bases match TRBD2. V lost 4 bases to trimming and J lost 1 base; unmatched junction nucleotides: 12. CDR3 length equals 18 residues. Germline CDR1 is LGHNA and CDR2 is YSLEER. The chain's CDR3 is CASSPLAGGPLGTDTQYF. The CDR3 DNA reads as TGCGCCAGCAGCCCGCTCGCGGGAGGGCCTCTCGGCACAGATACGCAGTATTTT.

V is TRBV11-1 and J is TRBJ1-2, with D possibly matching TRBD1 (6 bases). V gave up 5 bases and J gave up 8 bases, with 18 bases separating them. The CDR3 spans 14 residues. Per germline, CDR1 SGHAT and CDR2 FQDESV (reference sequence). The CDR3 sequence is CASSQMTGLAGYTF. CDR3 in DNA: TGTGCCAGCAGCCAAATGACAGGTCTGGCAGGCTACACCTTC.

This clone occurred a few times. The gene calls are TRBV5-1 and TRBJ2-2; TRBD1 aligns across 7 bases. V gave up 4 bases and J gave up 2 bases; unmatched junction bases: 8. The CDR3 totals 16 residues. Per germline, CDR1 SGHRS and CDR2 YFSETQ. CDR3 in amino acids: CASSGTRDSNTGELFF. The CDR3 bases are TGCGCCAGCAGCGGAACCAGGGACAGTAACACCGGGGAGCTGTTTTTT.

This clone has just a few counts. This chain joins TRBV7-3 and TRBJ2-1; 8 nucleotides align to TRBD2. The V gene's germline CDR1 is SGHTA and CDR2 FQGTGA. The V gene end was trimmed by 1 base and the J gene end by 6 bases; junction bases not matched to a gene: 5. The CDR3 runs 15 residues. This CDR3 is CASSLMSGSLNEQFF. CDR3 nucleotides: TGTGCCAGCAGCTTAATGAGCGGGAGCCTCAATGAGCAGTTCTTC.

The chain has TRBV14 and TRBJ2-5; D is undetermined. Germline V gene sequence: CDR1 SGHDN, CDR2 FVKESK. The V end was cut by 4 bases, the J end by 2 bases, with 2 bases between. This CDR3 is built from 11 residues. CDR3 region: CASSRQETQYF. In DNA form, the CDR3 reads TGTGCCAGCAGCCGACAAGAGACCCAGTACTTC.

As to this clone: One end of the junction does not line up with germline, which may come from a read error. This sequence joins TRBV7-7 and TRBJ1-6; D perhaps matches TRBD1 (5 bases). This CDR3 region has 20 residues. Per germline, CDR1 SSHAT and CDR2 FNYEAQ (reference sequence). The CDR3 sequence: CASSFPLRDAGKIGNSPLHF. DNA for the CDR3: TGTGCTAGCAGCTTTCCACTCCGGGACGCAGGTAAGATTGGTAATTCACCCCTCCACTTT.

The V call is TRBV6-1, the J call TRBJ2-7; 11 nucleotides align to TRBD1. Trimming took 1 base from V and 3 from J; bases not matched to a gene: 5. This CDR3 contains 16 residues. The germline V gene has CDR1 MNHNS and CDR2 SASEGT. CDR3 amino acids: CASSEVRDRGSYEQYF. CDR3 DNA: TGTGCCAGCAGTGAAGTCCGGGACAGGGGGAGCTACGAGCAGTACTTC.

In DNA, the CDR3 is TGTGCCATCAGCGATTCCGAGTACTACGGGACCCAGTACTTC. Translation: CAISDSEYYGTQYF. V and J are TRBV10-3 and TRBJ2-5; D remains unclear. V lost 6 bases and J 7 bases, leaving 18 bases between the germline ends. The CDR3 length is 14 residues. CDR1 is ENHRY and CDR2 is SYGVKD in the germline V gene.

This chain links TRBV3-1 (or the pseudogene TRBV3-2) with TRBJ2-1; a weak D match, TRBD1 (5 bases). The CDR3 is 15 amino acids. V lost 0 bases and J lost 5, with 11 bases in between. The germline V gene encodes CDR1 LGHDT and CDR2 YNNKEL (reference sequence). The CDR3 protein is CASSQDQGHHNEQFF. CDR3 nucleotide sequence: TGTGCCAGCAGCCAAGATCAGGGCCACCACAATGAGCAGTTCTTC.

The chain couples TRBV9 to TRBJ1-6; D unresolved. The V and J ends lost 4 bases and 4 bases respectively, with 9 bases between them. Germline CDR1 is SGDLS and CDR2 is YYNGEE. This CDR3 is 14 amino acids long. The CDR3 DNA follows: TGTGCCAGCAGCAACAGTGCTTATAATTCACCCCTCCACTTT. Its translation is CASSNSAYNSPLHF.